The entry that follows covers one T cell receptor beta chain sequence. No antigen is known for it. It has no much larger one-base neighbor in the sample; base qualities were not kept. From cysteine to phenylalanine, the CDR3 is 15 amino acids long. Kept here is only the CDR3 DNA, which spans 45 bases and is read in frame from base 1. Relative to germline, V is missing 1 base and J is missing 3 bases, with 3 bases of the junction outside any gene match. CDR1 LGHNA and CDR2 YNFKEQ are derived from the germline V gene. Libraries were prepared through the immunoSEQ multiplex PCR assay. Imported from immuneACCESS, the table was reduced by TCRdb to in-frame sequences with V and J called. These copies leave out some clones; in studies compared against another copy, an unresolved V gene accounts for under half, and the cause of the remainder is not known. Present in this sample are roughly 130,000 clones, approximately 95% of which were seen just once. The ten largest clonotypes hold approximately 4% of the sample.

The source of the sample is a study of control samples from healthy donors and cancer patients (TCRdb year 2020). The V and J segments used are TRBV4-2 and TRBJ2-7; 10 of the junction bases match TRBD2. This sequence originates from a man aged 25 to 40 in good health. Sequences were obtained from blood. Here is the DNA: TGTGCCAGCAGCCAAGCCCGGACTAGCGGCTACGAGCAGTACTTC. This translates into CASSQARTSGYEQYF.